This T cell receptor beta chain was captured in a study of CD8+CD57+ T cells in acquired aplastic anemia. Turning to the study itself: DNA recovered from sorted CD4+ and CD8+ cells had a mean of approximately 3.2 ug. CD4+ reads averaged around 10 million in healthy donors.

A word on this clonotype: Its antigen is as yet unknown.

TCR beta VDJ and CDR3 profiling used genomic DNA as template. Via MiXCR, TCRdb re-called the reads, giving one row per CDR3 protein. The data show under 75,000 distinct CDR3 sequences, around half seen once. Study-level findings and limits: Patients and controls shared about 30 CD8+ CDR3 sequences, which appeared highly expressed in patients and within their immunodominant clones.

This TCR derives from a human donor in good health, serving as a control. Sample: sorted CD4+, CD8+, or CD8+CD57+ T cells (not recorded which) from PBMCs.

The CDR3 DNA sequence: TGCAGCGTCCCACCCGGGCTAGCTTCCTACAATGAGCAGTTCTTC. Residues: CSVPPGLASYNEQFF. The chain employs TRBV29-1 and TRBJ2-1, with D possibly being TRBD2 (5 bases). V shed 6 bases and J shed 1 base, with 16 bases lying between them. The CDR3 length is 15 residues. CDR1 is SQVTM, CDR2 ANQGSEA, per germline.